Listed here are 9 T cell receptor beta chains from one sample, sequenced in a study of T cells after yellow fever vaccination (dated by TCRdb to about 2019). The sample's treatment or condition, from its label and the paper: live attenuated yellow fever vaccine strain. The library was generated by 5' RACE. Sequencing was carried out with an Illumina HiSeq 2500. TCRdb reanalyzed the raw reads on its own, using fastp at Q25 for trimming and MiXCR for clone calling, and kept in-frame beta chains. Each CDR3 protein gets just one entry, which takes the most common genes and DNA from the rows behind it. The sample records some 250,000 distinct CDR3 sequences, 6.9% of which are singletons. Of the sample, approximately 0.85% is held by the ten largest clones. The sequencing used CD4+ T cells sorted from PBMCs, collected 15 days after the yellow fever booster vaccination. These receptors all come from a man younger than 45 who received the YFV17D yellow fever vaccine.

This clonotype was seen a few times. The rearrangement uses TRBV5-1 and TRBJ2-3, with 8 bases matching TRBD1. CDR3 size: 15 residues. With V trimmed by 4 bases and J by 5 bases, 9 bases remained unmatched. The germline CDR1 and CDR2 sequences are SGHRS and YFSETQ. This CDR3 reads CASSTGTGGVDTQYF. The CDR3, as DNA: TGCGCCAGCAGCACAGGGACAGGCGGGGTAGATACGCAGTATTTT.

This clonotype showed up many times. The chain couples TRBV12-3 or TRBV12-4 to TRBJ2-2; 8 nucleotides match TRBD2. With V trimmed by 4 bases and J by 4 bases, 8 bases remained unmatched. The CDR3 sequence is 16 residues long. CDR3 sequence: CASSSPGLVATGELFF. Here the CDR3 DNA reads TGTGCCAGCAGTTCTCCGGGACTAGTGGCCACCGGGGAGCTGTTTTTT.

The chain combines TRBV20-1 with TRBJ1-1, with no clear D. The V gene lost 6 bases and the J gene lost 3 bases, with 8 bases spanning the gap. Germline V gene sequence: CDR1 DFQATT, CDR2 SNEGSKA (reference sequence). The length of the CDR3 is 11 residues. The DNA of the CDR3 is TGCAGTGCCCGATTTTACACTGAAGCTTTCTTT. Protein product: CSARFYTEAFF.

Many counts were recorded for this clonotype. This chain connects TRBV7-9 to TRBJ2-3, with D unresolved. This CDR3 comprises 13 residues. The V end was cut by 5 bases, the J end by 4 bases, with 10 bases between. Germline V gives CDR1 SEHNR, CDR2 FQNEAQ (reference sequence). The CDR3 region is CASSPKGPDTQYF. In DNA, the CDR3 is TGTGCCAGCAGCCCGAAGGGTCCAGATACGCAGTATTTT.

The CDR3 sequence is CASTGQGAFETQYF. The CDR3 DNA reads as TGCGCCAGCACGGGACAGGGGGCATTCGAGACCCAGTACTTC. The chain is built from TRBV5-1 and TRBJ2-5; 12 bases map to TRBD1. This CDR3 contains 14 residues. V was pared by 6 bases and J by 5 bases, with 5 bases of the junction left unmatched. The germline V gene has CDR1 SGHRS and CDR2 YFSETQ.

This clonotype came up many times. The J gene is TRBJ2-7, the V gene TRBV2; TRBD1 matches at 10 bases. The CDR3 is 13 residues long. Germline trimming cut 6 bases from V and 3 bases from J; bases unmatched to any gene: 2. CDR1 SNHLY and CDR2 FYNNEI come from the germline V gene. CDR3 nucleotides: TGTGCCAGCAGAAGGACAGGGGGCTACGAGCAGTACTTC. It translates to CASRRTGGYEQYF.

This chain links TRBV24-1 with TRBJ2-7, with a weak D call TRBD2 (6 bases). CDR3 length equals 15 residues. Trimming stripped 3 bases from V and 2 bases from J, with 13 bases between. The germline V gene encodes CDR1 KGHDR and CDR2 SFDVKD. The CDR3 sequence is CATSDTRDSTYEQYF. The CDR3 DNA reads as TGTGCCACCAGTGATACACGGGACTCCACCTACGAGCAGTACTTC.

This clonotype was counted only a few times. This rearrangement joins TRBV28 to TRBJ2-1, with D unresolved. Germline values: CDR1 MDHEN, CDR2 SYDVKM. Trimming took 2 bases from V and 5 from J, leaving 13 bases between them. The CDR3 totals 15 residues. For the CDR3, the DNA is TGTGCCAGCAGTTTACAGGACGCGGACCACAATGAGCAGTTCTTC. Its protein is CASSLQDADHNEQFF.

This chain uses TRBV12-3 or TRBV12-4 with TRBJ1-2, with TRBD1 as a possible D gene (5 bases). CDR3 length: 14 amino acids. The ends were cut back, 8 bases at V and 1 base at J, with 14 bases in the middle. In DNA form, the CDR3 reads TGTGCCAGCGGGGGGAGGGTCCTTAACTATGGCTACACCTTC. Residues: CASGGRVLNYGYTF.